The 20 T cell receptor beta chains below come from one sample, sequenced in a study of Ad26.COV2.S vaccination and SARS-CoV-2 variants. Indicated treatment: some 20 received Ad26.COV2.S at low or high dose, single or two shots; roughly five received placebo; per-sample allocation not given. Sampling was done on day 63 after the first vaccine or placebo injection. This table comes from immunoSEQ multiplex PCR, and its TCRdb copy is limited to in-frame clones, with some not included. This table has some 290,000 clones, around four fifths appearing once. Sequencing was performed on peripheral blood, taken in a trial of Ad26.COV2.S vaccine versus placebo. Source of these receptors: a person aged 18-60 years who received the Ad26.COV2.S COVID-19 vaccine or a placebo.

The rearrangement joins TRBV4-2 to TRBJ1-6; D possibly corresponds to TRBD1 (6 bases). The CDR3 loop spans 16 amino acids. The V and J ends lost 4 bases and 7 bases respectively, with 17 bases between them. Germline-derived CDR1 and CDR2 are LGHNA and YNFKEQ. CDR3 in amino acids: CASSPVLGARNSPLHF. The CDR3 DNA is TGTGCCAGCAGCCCTGTGTTGGGGGCGAGGAATTCACCCCTCCACTTT.

This chain links TRBV7-2 with TRBJ1-2, with D possibly being TRBD1 (5 bases). The ends were cut back, 5 bases at V and 3 bases at J, with 19 bases in the middle. The CDR3 has 16 amino acids. Germline V gives CDR1 SGHTA, CDR2 FQGNSA. The CDR3 protein is CASSPGGARADYGYTF. The DNA of the CDR3 is TGTGCCAGCAGCCCGGGTGGGGCCAGGGCAGACTATGGCTACACCTTC.

The CDR3 loop is CASSYSRTGGGETQYF. The CDR3 DNA follows: TGTGCCAGCAGTTACTCGAGGACAGGGGGCGGAGAGACCCAGTACTTC. The chain couples TRBV6-5 to TRBJ2-5, with TRBD1 identical over 11 bases. With V trimmed by 0 bases and J by 4 bases, 4 bases remained unmatched. Germline CDR1 is MNHEY and CDR2 is SVGAGI. The CDR3 has 16 amino acids.

The J gene is TRBJ2-1, the V gene TRBV7-9; D is possibly TRBD1 or TRBD2 (5 bases each). From germline, CDR1 is SEHNR and CDR2 FQNEAQ (reference sequence). With 4 bases removed from V and 4 bases from J, the gap between germline ends came to 20 bases. The CDR3 is 17 amino acids. CDR3 residues: CASSSMGTGTAYNEQFF. CDR3 bases: TGTGCCAGCAGCTCAATGGGGACCGGGACCGCTTACAATGAGCAGTTCTTC.

This sequence joins TRBV6-5 and TRBJ1-1; D gene ambiguous. Between the trimmed V and J ends, which lost 4 bases and 12 bases, there was a span of 15 bases. The germline CDR1 and CDR2 sequences are MNHEY and SVGAGI. The CDR3 contains 12 residues. The CDR3 bases are TGTGCCAGCAGTTCCCTCGGAAGGAAAACTTTCTTT. Its protein product is CASSSLGRKTFF.

The CDR3 sequence: CASSKVPREGKPYEQYF. As DNA, the CDR3 is TGTGCCAGCAGCAAAGTCCCCCGTGAGGGAAAGCCCTACGAGCAGTACTTC. The chain uses TRBV21-1 and TRBJ2-7; TRBD2, the table's D call, was not compared with the DNA. TRBV21-1 is assigned pseudogene status. CDR3 length: 17 amino acids.

The V and J genes are TRBV2 and TRBJ2-2; no reliable D call. The V gene's germline CDR1 is SNHLY and CDR2 FYNNEI. This CDR3 has 14 residues. Trimming pared 4 bases from V and 2 bases from J, leaving 8 bases between. The CDR3 sequence is CASSVFSNTGELFF. CDR3 nucleotide sequence: TGTGCCAGCAGTGTCTTTAGTAACACCGGGGAGCTGTTTTTT.

This clone occurred once. This chain joins TRBV28 and TRBJ2-5; D remains ambiguous. Germline assignment: CDR1 MDHEN and CDR2 SYDVKM. This CDR3 is 12 amino acids long. The V and J ends lost 10 bases and 0 bases respectively, with 9 bases between them. The CDR3 sequence is CATLTYQETQYF. CDR3 in DNA: TGTGCCACCCTGACATACCAAGAGACCCAGTACTTC.

The J gene is TRBJ2-3, the V gene TRBV5-4; D gene unclear. The ends were cut back, 4 bases at V and 0 bases at J, with 9 bases in the middle. The CDR3 is 14 residues long. Germline-derived CDR1 and CDR2 are SGHNT and YYREEE (reference sequence). CDR3 in amino acids: CASSLTTSTDTQYF. The CDR3 DNA is TGTGCCAGCAGCCTTACGACTAGCACAGATACGCAGTATTTT.

The V call is TRBV28, the J call TRBJ2-5; D not certain. This CDR3 has 15 residues. The V and J ends lost 1 base and 5 bases respectively, with 14 bases between them. Germline V gives CDR1 MDHEN, CDR2 SYDVKM. CDR3 residues: CASSLSKSWGETQYF. The CDR3 nucleotides read TGTGCCAGCAGTTTATCGAAGAGTTGGGGTGAGACCCAGTACTTC.

This clone was recorded only once. The gene calls are TRBV5-5 and TRBJ2-1; 8 bases agree with TRBD2. Per the germline V gene, CDR1 is SGHKS and CDR2 is YYEKEE (reference sequence). This CDR3 spans 15 amino acids. V was clipped by 1 base and J by 8 bases; unmatched bases: 8. The DNA of the CDR3 is TGTGCCAGCAGCTTGACGGGGGGGCTTTCATATGAGCAGTTCTTC. This gives the protein CASSLTGGLSYEQFF.

V usage is TRBV7-2 and J usage is TRBJ1-3; D perhaps matches TRBD1 (5 bases). The CDR3 totals 15 residues. V was clipped by 6 bases and J by 0 bases, with 12 bases between them. The germline V gene encodes CDR1 SGHTA and CDR2 FQGNSA. The CDR3 here is CASRTGLLSGNTIYF. For the CDR3, the DNA is TGTGCCAGCAGAACGGGACTTCTCTCTGGAAACACCATATATTTT.

The chain recombines TRBV5-5 with TRBJ2-7; 7 nucleotides agree with TRBD1. Trimming took 4 bases from V and 2 from J; bases not matched to a gene: 6. CDR3 length equals 14 residues. Per germline, CDR1 SGHKS and CDR2 YYEKEE (reference sequence). CDR3 bases: TGTGCCAGCAGCCAGAGGACAGGTACCTACGAGCAGTACTTC. The encoded protein is CASSQRTGTYEQYF.

The genes are TRBV25-1 and TRBJ2-1; no clear D. The CDR3 extends over 14 amino acids. V was clipped by 6 bases and J by 0 bases, with 9 bases between them. From germline, CDR1 is MGHDK and CDR2 SYGVNS. The CDR3 sequence is CASRGTNSYNEQFF. As DNA, the CDR3 is TGTGCCAGCAGGGGCACTAACTCCTACAATGAGCAGTTCTTC. Variable domain in full (rest from reference TRBV25-1 and TRBJ2-1): EADIYQTPRYLVIGTGKKITLECSQTMGHDKMYWYQQDPGMELHLIHYSYGVNSTEKGDLSSESTVSRIRTEHFPLTLESARPSHTSQYLCASRGTNSYNEQFFGPGTRLTVL.

The rearrangement joins TRBV11-1 to TRBJ1-3; D gene unclear. CDR3 size: 16 residues. Germline values: CDR1 SGHAT, CDR2 FQDESV (reference sequence). V shed 4 bases and J shed 0 bases, with 13 bases lying between them. CDR3 protein: CASSWAAGFSGNTIYF. For the CDR3, the DNA is TGTGCCAGCAGCTGGGCCGCTGGATTCTCTGGAAACACCATATATTTT.

With regard to this clone: The sample holds other DNA sequences that translate to the same CDR3. The rearrangement links TRBV6-5 to TRBJ2-7; D is uncertain. The ends were cut back, 6 bases at V and 4 bases at J, with 7 bases in the middle. From germline, CDR1 is MNHEY and CDR2 SVGAGI. This CDR3 has 11 residues. CDR3 sequence: CASRSLYEQYF. CDR3 bases: TGTGCCAGCAGGAGCCTATACGAGCAGTACTTC.

The chain recombines TRBV5-1 with TRBJ1-1, with D unresolved. Germline V gives CDR1 SGHRS, CDR2 YFSETQ. This CDR3 has 15 amino acids. Trimming removed 3 bases at V and 3 bases at J, with 15 bases between. In DNA, the CDR3 is TGCGCCAGCAGCTCTACCACGGGTCTGGACACTGAAGCTTTCTTT. Protein sequence: CASSSTTGLDTEAFF.

This clone was recorded only once. For the CDR3, the DNA is TGTGCCACCAGTGAGGGCGTAGGGGCGTACCAAGAGACCCAGTACTTC. Its translation is CATSEGVGAYQETQYF. The chain combines TRBV24-1 with TRBJ2-5; D may be TRBD1 (5 bases). This CDR3 region has 16 residues. CDR1 and CDR2 from the germline V gene are KGHDR and SFDVKD. V was trimmed by 4 bases and J by 0 bases, leaving 14 bases between them.

The chain is built from TRBV27 and TRBJ2-1; D is tentatively TRBD1 or TRBD2 (6 bases each). The V and J ends lost 2 bases and 6 bases respectively, with 14 bases between them. Germline V gives CDR1 MNHEY, CDR2 SMNVEV (reference sequence). The CDR3 runs 15 residues. The CDR3 sequence is CASSLGQRGANEQFF. The CDR3 DNA reads TGTGCCAGCAGTTTAGGACAGAGGGGGGCCAATGAGCAGTTCTTC.

The rearrangement links TRBV20-1 to TRBJ1-2; D gene ambiguous. With 5 bases removed from V and 4 bases from J, the gap between germline ends came to 5 bases. Germline V lookup: CDR1 DFQATT, CDR2 SNEGSKA (reference sequence). The CDR3 runs to 10 residues. CDR3 protein: CSAPVYGYTF. The CDR3 DNA follows: TGCAGTGCTCCCGTCTATGGCTACACCTTC.